The 8 T cell receptor beta chains presented below share a single source sample, sequenced in a study of radiation and T cells in renal cell carcinoma. The table came from immunoSEQ multiplex PCR; TCRdb's copy has only in-frame clones and leaves some out. Here the sample spans some 120,000 clones, 75% to 85% being singletons. The sample's time point: blood 2 weeks post-SBRT. Described treatment: 15 Gy SBRT to primary tumor, nephrectomy 4 weeks later. The sequencing here drew on blood, taken from a patient whose treatment included radiotherapy and nephrectomy. The receptors shown here come from a woman aged 60 to 75 with renal cell carcinoma.

The chain employs TRBV20-1 and TRBJ2-3, with D uncertain. The CDR3 sequence is 11 residues long. Deletions cut 6 bases from V and 6 bases from J, with 10 bases between. Per germline, CDR1 DFQATT and CDR2 SNEGSKA (reference sequence). CDR3 DNA: TGCAGTGCAGTAATATCGGATACGCAGTATTTT. Its protein is CSAVISDTQYF.

J is TRBJ1-6 and V is TRBV7-9; unclear D gene. CDR1 SEHNR and CDR2 FQNEAQ come from the germline V gene (reference sequence). The CDR3 spans 15 residues. The germline V and J ends were trimmed by 5 bases and 6 bases, with 14 bases remaining between them. The CDR3 here is CASSPRAPSNSPLHF. In DNA, the CDR3 is TGTGCCAGCAGCCCCCGGGCTCCATCTAATTCACCCCTCCACTTT.

The chain combines TRBV27 with TRBJ1-1; D uncertain. The CDR3 runs 14 residues. Germline assignment: CDR1 MNHEY and CDR2 SMNVEV (reference sequence). V was shortened by 6 bases and J by 3 bases, with 14 bases between the two germline ends. The DNA of the CDR3 is TGTGCCAGCAGCAACACTAGGGAGTACACTGAAGCTTTCTTT. This translates into CASSNTREYTEAFF.

The chain links TRBV9 to TRBJ1-2; the D is unclear. The CDR3 covers 12 residues. Germline V CDR1 and CDR2: SGDLS, YYNGEE. The V gene lost 1 base and the J gene lost 4 bases, with 5 bases spanning the gap. This chain's CDR3 is CASSVNSYGYTF. The CDR3 nucleotides are TGTGCCAGCAGCGTAAACAGCTATGGCTACACCTTC.

The chain recombines TRBV12-1 with TRBJ1-3; whether TRBD1, the table's D call, matches the DNA was not checked. TRBV12-1 is a recognized pseudogene. This CDR3 has 16 amino acids. The CDR3 DNA sequence: TGTGCCAGCAGCTTTGGGGACAGGGGTCCTGGAAACACCATATATTTT. Amino acid sequence: CASSFGDRGPGNTIYF.

The CDR3 loop reads CASRRSGLATDTQYF. The DNA for the CDR3 is TGTGCCAGCCGCAGATCGGGACTAGCTACAGATACGCAGTATTTT. The chain combines TRBV9 with TRBJ2-3, with 9 bases fitting TRBD2. V lost 7 bases, J lost 3 bases, and 9 bases stayed unmatched. The CDR3 is 15 amino acids. Germline values: CDR1 SGDLS, CDR2 YYNGEE.

The V and J genes are TRBV6-1 and TRBJ1-5; the D is unclear. V was cut by 9 bases and J by 5 bases, with 11 bases left in between. The germline CDR1 and CDR2 sequences are MNHNS and SASEGT. This CDR3 has 12 amino acids. CDR3 sequence: CASGRSDQPQHF. As DNA, the CDR3 is TGTGCCAGTGGGAGGAGTGATCAGCCCCAGCATTTT.

The chain joins TRBV28 to TRBJ1-4; the D is unclear. Germline V gives CDR1 MDHEN, CDR2 SYDVKM. The CDR3 loop spans 14 amino acids. Trimming removed 8 bases from V and 0 bases from J, with 10 bases in between. CDR3 sequence reads: CASAWRATNEKLFF. Here the CDR3 DNA reads TGTGCCAGCGCTTGGCGGGCAACTAATGAAAAACTGTTTTTT.